Listed below are T cell receptor beta chains from one sample, sequenced in a study of cytomegalovirus exposure and HLA in healthy donors. The table came from immunoSEQ multiplex PCR; TCRdb's copy has only in-frame clones and leaves some out. The sample includes under 150,000 clones, more than 70% of them seen just once. Sequencing used PBMCs. These receptors came from a middle-aged woman in good health and CMV-seronegative. The CDR3 runs from the conserved cysteine through the conserved F or W. Fields, in order: clone size, D gene, V gene, J gene, CDR3 protein, CDR3 DNA. D genes are given only for firm matches. Size values are once, few and many counts, or a class for expanded clones, and some rows have none.

>NA|TRBD1|TRBV28|TRBJ1-1
CASSLGTGIRNTEAFF
TGTGCCAGCAGTCTTGGGACAGGGATACGGAACACTGAAGCTTTCTTT
>NA|TRBD1|TRBV6-1|TRBJ1-4
CASSSHGTGSEKLFF
TGTGCCAGCAGTTCACACGGGACAGGGAGTGAAAAACTGTTTTTT
>NA|TRBD1|TRBV10-3|TRBJ1-2
CAISDRGNYGYTF
TGTGCCATCAGTGACAGGGGGAACTATGGCTACACCTTC
>NA|NA|TRBV14|TRBJ2-5
CASSLLSGGQETQYF
TGTGCCAGCAGCCTCCTTTCCGGTGGCCAAGAGACCCAGTACTTC
>NA|NA|TRBV28|TRBJ1-2
CASSLWRTGGYTF
TGTGCCAGCAGTTTATGGAGGACTGGAGGCTACACCTTC
>NA|NA|TRBV7-8|TRBJ1-3
CASSLGRTGSGNTIYF
TGTGCCAGCAGCTTAGGGCGCACAGGCTCTGGAAACACCATATATTTT
>NA|NA|TRBV10-3|TRBJ2-1
CASEKGDEQFF
TGTGCCAGCGAAAAAGGGGATGAGCAGTTCTTC
>NA|NA|TRBV5-1|TRBJ2-5
CASSLASRGRMETQYF
TGCGCCAGCAGCTTGGCTAGCCGTGGAAGGATGGAGACCCAGTACTTC
>NA|TRBD2|TRBV11-2|TRBJ2-7
CASSLEGLAVYEQYF
TGTGCCAGCAGCTTAGAGGGACTAGCCGTATACGAGCAGTACTTC
>NA|TRBD2|TRBV4-2|TRBJ2-1
CASTFRLAGGSNEQFF
TGTGCCAGCACCTTTAGACTAGCGGGAGGGAGCAATGAGCAGTTCTTC
>NA|NA|TRBV15|TRBJ2-3
CATSIQLRTDTQYF
TGTGCCACCAGCATCCAGTTGAGGACAGATACGCAGTATTTT
>once|NA|TRBV5-1|TRBJ2-3
CASSLPDSSTDTQYF
TGCGCCAGCAGCTTACCGGACTCTAGCACAGATACGCAGTATTTT
>NA|TRBD2|TRBV4-1|TRBJ2-3
CASSHRTSGGAKDTQYF
TGCGCCAGCAGCCACAGAACTAGCGGGGGGGCGAAAGATACGCAGTATTTT
>NA|NA|TRBV20-1|TRBJ2-7
CSARGDSQGYF
TGCAGTGCTAGAGGGGACTCCCAGGGGTACTTC
>few|TRBD1|TRBV6-7|TRBJ1-1
CASSYQTSRWDRGDLYTEAFF
TGTGCCAGCAGTTACCAAACCAGCAGATGGGACAGGGGCGATTTGTACACTGAAGCTTTCTTT
>NA|TRBD1|TRBV6-1|TRBJ2-7
CASREGAKREQYF
TGTGCCAGCAGAGAGGGGGCGAAGCGCGAGCAGTACTTC
>NA|NA|TRBV5-6|TRBJ2-3
CASSFPTDTQYF
TGTGCCAGCAGCTTCCCGACAGACACGCAGTATTTT
>NA|TRBD1|TRBV5-4|TRBJ1-4
CASSFGIGGATNEKLFF
TGTGCCAGCAGCTTCGGTATAGGGGGCGCAACTAATGAAAAACTGTTTTTT
>NA|TRBD1|TRBV2|TRBJ2-3
CARQDRGRTDTQYF
TGTGCCAGACAGGACAGGGGCCGCACAGATACGCAGTATTTT
>few|TRBD1|TRBV6-6|TRBJ1-1
CASSSGQPNTEAFF
TGTGCCAGCAGCTCGGGACAGCCCAACACTGAAGCTTTCTTT
>NA|NA|TRBV28|TRBJ1-2
CASSLPGRGRSNYGYTF
TGTGCCAGCAGTCTCCCTGGAAGGGGTCGCTCTAACTATGGCTACACCTTC
>NA|TRBD2|TRBV6-1|TRBJ2-7
CASSEGASGSYEQYF
TGTGCCAGCAGTGAAGGGGCTAGCGGGAGCTACGAGCAGTACTTC
>NA|TRBD2|TRBV5-1|TRBJ2-3
CASSSYGTSGLKDTQYF
TGCGCCAGCAGCTCATACGGGACTAGCGGACTCAAAGATACGCAGTATTTT
>few|NA|TRBV5-8|TRBJ1-1
CASTEQGKNTEAFF
TGTGCCAGCACTGAACAGGGAAAGAACACTGAAGCTTTCTTT
>NA|NA|TRBV7-9|TRBJ1-1
CASSLEALGTEAFF
TGTGCCAGCAGCTTAGAGGCCCTAGGCACTGAAGCTTTCTTT
>NA|NA|TRBV11-3|TRBJ1-3
CASSLGPHANTIYF
TGTGCCAGCAGCTTAGGGCCTCACGCAAACACCATATATTTT
>few|NA|TRBV28|TRBJ2-1
CASSGTLIYNEQFF
TGTGCCAGCAGTGGGACTTTGATCTACAATGAGCAGTTCTTC
>once|NA|TRBV2|TRBJ1-4
CASREAATNEKLFF
TGTGCCAGCAGGGAGGCGGCAACTAATGAAAAACTGTTTTTT
>NA|NA|TRBV6-5|TRBJ1-2
CASSYSSTGLGGYTF
TGTGCCAGCAGTTACTCCTCTACAGGGCTAGGTGGCTACACCTTC
>NA|TRBD1|TRBV29-1|TRBJ1-2
CSVVGRTGGLGYTF
TGCAGCGTTGTTGGGAGGACAGGGGGATTGGGCTACACCTTC
>NA|TRBD1|TRBV6-1|TRBJ2-7
CASSRGQGSEQYF
TGTGCCAGCAGTCGGGGACAGGGCTCCGAGCAGTACTTC
>NA|NA|TRBV11-2|TRBJ2-5
CASSLGLSSGARQETQYF
TGTGCCAGCAGCTTAGGCCTCAGCTCAGGCGCACGACAAGAGACCCAGTACTTC
>few|NA|TRBV6-1|TRBJ1-6
CASPNTNSPLHF
TGTGCCAGTCCCAACACGAATTCACCCCTCCACTTT
>NA|TRBD2|TRBV27|TRBJ2-3
CASSTLRREGTDTQYF
TGTGCCAGCAGTACACTCAGGCGGGAGGGCACAGATACGCAGTATTTT
>NA|NA|TRBV14|TRBJ1-1
CASSLIGTAAFF
TGTGCCAGCAGCTTAATAGGGACTGCAGCTTTCTTT